This TCR beta chain is from a study of blood T cell repertoires in COVID-19. Overall study: The origin of the acute and convalescent COVID-19 samples was the United States, Italy and Spain. Nucleic acid was either cDNA or gDNA, and it came from T cells, B-cell-depleted T cells, or PBMCs.

How the authors handled the data: Amplified reference gene primers provided the basis for estimating nucleated cell counts. The data were produced by immunoSEQ multiplex PCR, yet TCRdb's version contains in-frame clones alone and is incomplete. V, J and clone size were drawn from that table, and D and trimming were deduced from the DNA. Among approximately 98,000 clones, approximately 85% were seen once, and the ten largest hold over 2%. The CDR3 spans 18 residues. Sequencing was performed on peripheral blood. The chain is built from TRBV21-1 and TRBJ2-3; the table's D call TRBD2 went unverified against the DNA. TRBV21-1 is designated a pseudogene. The receptor was derived from a human donor in a cohort sampled during active COVID-19. CDR3 sequence: CASSNPRLAGSGGDTQYF. The CDR3 coding sequence is TGTGCCAGCAGCAACCCGCGACTAGCGGGGTCGGGGGGGGATACGCAGTATTTT.